This T cell receptor (delta chain) was recovered during a study of gamma-delta chains in newborns, infants, children. Study-level background: Innate gammadelta T cells reportedly expand polyclonally right after birth, driven by microbial exposure, per the title.

This clone was counted only a few times. TCRdb called clones anew from the reads with CATT. The sample lists about 5,300 delta-chain clones, under 20% occurring once. The clonotype originates from a child who was a newborn, infant or young child, either healthy, febrile or measles-vaccinated (not recorded which). Sequencing used blood.

This CDR3 is CACDPVGVLRGFPGRLIF. The CDR3, as DNA: TGTGCCTGTGACCCGGTTGGGGTACTGAGGGGGTTTCCGGGGAGACTCATCTTT. The chain has TRDV2 and TRDJ1, with D maybe TRDD3 (5 bases). V dropped 3 bases and J dropped 10 bases, with 32 bases sitting between them. This CDR3 contains 18 residues. Germline lookup yields CDR1 GEAIGNYY and CDR2 EKD.